One sample yielded the 18 T cell receptor beta chains listed below, sequenced in a study of blood T cells in healthy people across ages. Through a sample-barcoded 5' primer and a J-beta primer mix, a second PCR was run for about 6 to 11 cycles. TCRdb analysed the 5' RACE reads with MiXCR anew, one entry per CDR3 protein. The data hold 1,100,000 or so distinct CDR3 sequences, with less than 50% observed a single time. Sequences were obtained from blood. These TCRs come from a woman aged 55-69 years in good health.

The CDR3 DNA sequence: TGCAGCGTTGAAGTTTCAGGACCAGCTAACTATGGCTACACCTTC. Translated, it gives CSVEVSGPANYGYTF. This rearrangement joins TRBV29-1 to TRBJ1-2; D unresolved. Germline V lookup: CDR1 SQVTM, CDR2 ANQGSEA. V was shortened by 1 base and J by 0 bases, with 12 bases between the two germline ends. The CDR3 covers 15 residues.

This clonotype was counted only a few times. The chain joins TRBV20-1 to TRBJ2-3; TRBD2 agrees at 16 bases. V dropped 6 bases and J dropped 1; count of bases not matched to a gene: 7. The CDR3 consists of 17 residues. Germline CDR1 is DFQATT and CDR2 is SNEGSKA (reference sequence). The CDR3 loop reads CSAEGLAGGFRTDTQYF. CDR3 nucleotides: TGCAGTGCGGAGGGACTAGCGGGAGGGTTTCGCACAGATACGCAGTATTTT.

The rearrangement joins TRBV7-9 to TRBJ1-2, with D uncertain. Trimming removed 3 bases at V and 4 bases at J, with 15 bases between. From germline, CDR1 is SEHNR and CDR2 FQNEAQ (reference sequence). This CDR3 is built from 15 residues. In DNA, the CDR3 is TGTGCCAGCAGCTTCTTAACCGCACTGGGCTATGGCTACACCTTC. Its protein product is CASSFLTALGYGYTF.

On this clonotype: A junction end diverges from the germline sequence, so it may reflect a read error. The chain has TRBV9 and TRBJ2-7; a weak D match, TRBD2 (6 bases). The CDR3 runs 16 residues. Germline loops: CDR1 SGDLS, CDR2 YYNGEE. The CDR3 nucleotides read TGTGCCGGCAGCGTATCCTCTGGGGGACTTTTCGACGAGCAGTACTTC. This encodes CAGSVSSGGLFDEQYF.

The chain links TRBV12-3 or TRBV12-4 to TRBJ1-6; weak D call: TRBD1 (6 bases). V shed 8 bases and J shed 7 bases, with 15 bases lying between them. The CDR3 consists of 14 residues. Here the CDR3 DNA reads TGTGCCAGCGCCACAGGGTCGGGCAATTCACCCCTCCACTTT. Its protein product is CASATGSGNSPLHF.

Worth noting for this clonotype: The junction does not match germline at one end; this may be a read error. The V call is TRBV3-1, the J call TRBJ2-3, with TRBD2 identical over 15 bases. In germline, CDR1 is LGHDT, CDR2 YNNKEL (reference sequence). The CDR3 totals 16 residues. The CDR3, as DNA: TGTGCCTGCAGCCAAGGACTAGCGGGAGGGACAGATACGCAGTATTTT. It translates to CACSQGLAGGTDTQYF.

This clonotype occurred many times. V gene TRBV20-1 combines with J gene TRBJ2-4, with a tentative D call TRBD1 (6 bases). Germline V gene lookup returns CDR1 DFQATT and CDR2 SNEGSKA (reference sequence). Deletions cut 7 bases from V and 5 bases from J, with 9 bases between. The CDR3 covers 11 residues. Written as DNA, the CDR3 is TGCAGTGGGGACACGCAAAACATTCAGTACTTC. The encoded protein is CSGDTQNIQYF.

As concerns this clonotype: The germline gene is not matched at one end of the junction; a read error may be the cause. The J gene is TRBJ1-4, the V gene TRBV15; weak D call: TRBD1 (5 bases). Germline V gene lookup returns CDR1 LNHNV and CDR2 YYDKDF (reference sequence). There are 15 residues in the CDR3. CDR3 sequence reads: CVTSREGTRDEKLFF. CDR3 bases: TGTGTCACCAGCAGAGAAGGGACTCGGGATGAAAAACTGTTTTTT.

A word on this clonotype: One junction end does not reproduce the germline sequence, and a read error may be involved. V is TRBV9 and J is TRBJ2-1; no clear D. Judging by the DNA end, TRBJ2-7 fits better; the J call may be wrong. Germline lookup yields CDR1 SGDLS and CDR2 YYNGEE. The CDR3 consists of 15 residues. CDR3 sequence: CVSSVVGSSYNEQYF. CDR3 nucleotides: TGTGTCAGCAGCGTAGTGGGCAGTTCCTACAATGAGCAGTACTTC.

CDR3 in DNA: TGTGCCAGCAGCCAAGATCCCGGGGTAGGGTACGAGCAGTACTTC. Protein: CASSQDPGVGYEQYF. V usage is TRBV4-2 and J usage is TRBJ2-7; D is possibly TRBD2 (5 bases). The CDR3 spans 15 residues. The ends were cut back, 0 bases at V and 4 bases at J, with 13 bases in the middle. The germline CDR1 and CDR2 sequences are LGHNA and YNFKEQ.

The rearrangement joins TRBV6-2 or TRBV6-3 to TRBJ2-1; 10 bases align to TRBD1. This CDR3 comprises 17 residues. The V and J ends lost 2 bases and 5 bases, in that order; junction bases with no gene match: 9. Germline V gene sequence: CDR1 MNHEY, CDR2 SVGEGT. CDR3 sequence reads: CASSYTKGQGYDNEQFF. In DNA form, the CDR3 reads TGTGCCAGCAGTTACACCAAGGGACAGGGGTATGACAATGAGCAGTTCTTC.

This clonotype was detected many times. This chain joins TRBV5-1 and TRBJ2-1; 9 positions match TRBD2. The V gene end was trimmed by 5 bases and the J gene end by 6 bases; junction bases not matched to a gene: 9. The CDR3 runs 15 residues. Per germline, CDR1 SGHRS and CDR2 YFSETQ. Here the CDR3 DNA reads TGCGCCAGCAGATCTTTAGCGGGAGTCGCCAATGAGCAGTTCTTC. Translated, it gives CASRSLAGVANEQFF.

V usage is TRBV20-1 and J usage is TRBJ1-5; no reliable D call. The CDR3 is 15 amino acids. The V end lost 0 bases, the J end lost 1 base, and 10 bases lay between the germline ends. Germline V gene lookup returns CDR1 DFQATT and CDR2 SNEGSKA (reference sequence). CDR3 protein: CSARDFVGSNQPQHF. DNA for the CDR3: TGCAGTGCTAGAGATTTCGTAGGAAGCAATCAGCCCCAGCATTTT.

This clonotype was counted many times. This chain links TRBV25-1 with TRBJ2-3, with 7 bases matching TRBD2. This CDR3 spans 15 amino acids. Germline CDR1 and CDR2: MGHDK and SYGVNS. V was pared by 1 base and J by 1 base, with 2 bases of the junction left unmatched. The CDR3 bases are TGTGCCAGCAGTGAATGGGGAGGGGGCACAGATACGCAGTATTTT. Residues: CASSEWGGGTDTQYF.

CDR3: CAICCTYTGELFF. The DNA of the CDR3 is TGTGCCATCTGCTGTACCTACACCGGGGAGCTGTTTTTT. The V gene is TRBV10-3, the J gene TRBJ2-2; no clear D. V was trimmed by 8 bases and J by 3 bases, leaving 10 bases between them. Germline values: CDR1 ENHRY, CDR2 SYGVKD. The length of the CDR3 is 13 residues.

Only a few counts were recorded for this clonotype. The V call is TRBV7-6, the J call TRBJ2-7; tentative D call: TRBD1 (6 bases). The ends were cut back, 1 base at V and 6 bases at J, with 19 bases in the middle. Germline V lookup: CDR1 SGHVS, CDR2 FNYEAQ. The CDR3 runs 16 residues. CDR3 coding DNA: TGTGCCAGCAGCTTAGGAGGGGGACGGACATCGGGCGAGCAGTACTTC. As protein: CASSLGGGRTSGEQYF. The variable domain in full, completed from reference TRBV7-6 and TRBJ2-7, reads GAGVSQSPRYKVTKRGQDVALRCDPISGHVSLYWYRQALGQGPEFLTYFNYEAQQDKSGLPNDRFSAERPEGSISTLTIQRTEQRDSAMYRCASSLGGGRTSGEQYFGPGTRLTVT.

The V gene is TRBV27, the J gene TRBJ2-4, with D hard to call. Trimming stripped 3 bases from V and 13 bases from J, with 22 bases between. The CDR3 runs to 15 residues. Germline V gene sequence: CDR1 MNHEY, CDR2 SMNVEV (reference sequence). Written as DNA, the CDR3 is TGTGCCAGCAGTTTGCGGTACGGCTCCTACAATGAGCAGTACTTC. The encoded protein is CASSLRYGSYNEQYF.

The rearrangement uses TRBV29-1 and TRBJ2-5; 13 positions match TRBD2. The J call may be in error: the DNA end matches TRBJ2-7 better. The length of the CDR3 is 17 residues. Germline V gene data show CDR1 as SQVTM and CDR2 as ANQGSEA. The CDR3 here is CSVDEGMGTSGTYEQYF. CDR3 DNA: TGCAGCGTTGACGAGGGGATGGGGACTAGCGGGACCTACGAGCAGTACTTC.